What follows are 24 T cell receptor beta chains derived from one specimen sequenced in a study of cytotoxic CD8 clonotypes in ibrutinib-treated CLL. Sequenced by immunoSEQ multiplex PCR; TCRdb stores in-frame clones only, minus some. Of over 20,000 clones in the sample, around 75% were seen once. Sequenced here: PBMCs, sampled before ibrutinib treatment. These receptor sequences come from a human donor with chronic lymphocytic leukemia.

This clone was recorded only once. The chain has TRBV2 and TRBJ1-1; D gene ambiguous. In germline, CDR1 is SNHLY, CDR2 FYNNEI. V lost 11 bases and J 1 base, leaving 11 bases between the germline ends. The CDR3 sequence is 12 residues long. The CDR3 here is CACESQNTEAFF. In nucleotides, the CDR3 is TGTGCCTGCGAGAGCCAGAACACTGAAGCTTTCTTT.

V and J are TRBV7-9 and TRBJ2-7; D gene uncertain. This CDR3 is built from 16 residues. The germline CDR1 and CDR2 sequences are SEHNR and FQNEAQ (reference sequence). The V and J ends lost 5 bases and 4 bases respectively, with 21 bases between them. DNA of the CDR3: TGTGCCAGCAGCGCCGCCGGAACCCTCCGTCGATACGAGCAGTACTTC. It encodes CASSAAGTLRRYEQYF.

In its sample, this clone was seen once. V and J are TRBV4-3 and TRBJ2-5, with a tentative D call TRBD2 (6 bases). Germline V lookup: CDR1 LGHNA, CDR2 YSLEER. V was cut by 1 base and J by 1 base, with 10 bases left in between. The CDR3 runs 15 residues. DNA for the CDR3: TGCGCCAGCAGCCAAGGCAGGAGGGTCCAAGAGACCCAGTACTTC. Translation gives CASSQGRRVQETQYF.

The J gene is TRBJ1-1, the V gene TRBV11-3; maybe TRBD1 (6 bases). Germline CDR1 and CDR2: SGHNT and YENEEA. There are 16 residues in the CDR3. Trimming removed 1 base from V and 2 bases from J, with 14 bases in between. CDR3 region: CASSLVGGQPNTEAFF. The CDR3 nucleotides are TGTGCCAGCAGCTTAGTAGGTGGACAGCCCAACACTGAAGCTTTCTTT.

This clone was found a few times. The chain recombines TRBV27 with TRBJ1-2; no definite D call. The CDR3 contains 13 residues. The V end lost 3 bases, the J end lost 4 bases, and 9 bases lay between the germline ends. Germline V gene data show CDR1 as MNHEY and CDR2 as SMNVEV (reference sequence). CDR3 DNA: TGTGCCAGCAGTTTCGGGGAGTTCTATGGCTACACCTTC. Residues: CASSFGEFYGYTF.

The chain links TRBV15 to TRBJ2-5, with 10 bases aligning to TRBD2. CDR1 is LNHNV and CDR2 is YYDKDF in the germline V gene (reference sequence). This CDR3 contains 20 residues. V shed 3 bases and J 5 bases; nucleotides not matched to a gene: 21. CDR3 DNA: TGTGCCACCAGCAGGCGTCGGGCTAGCGGGGGAGTACTAGGTGTTGAGACCCAGTACTTC. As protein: CATSRRRASGGVLGVETQYF.

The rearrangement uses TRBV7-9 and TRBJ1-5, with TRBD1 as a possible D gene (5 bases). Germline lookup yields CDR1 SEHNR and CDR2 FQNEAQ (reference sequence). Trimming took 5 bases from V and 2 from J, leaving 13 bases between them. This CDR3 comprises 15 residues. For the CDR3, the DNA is TGTGCCAGCAGCCAGGGAGGGTACGGCAATCAGCCCCAGCATTTT. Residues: CASSQGGYGNQPQHF.

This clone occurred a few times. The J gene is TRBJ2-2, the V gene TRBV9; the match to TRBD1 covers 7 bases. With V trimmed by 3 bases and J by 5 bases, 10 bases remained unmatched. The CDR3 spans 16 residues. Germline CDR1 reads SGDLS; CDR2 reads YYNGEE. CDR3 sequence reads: CASSAYRDRTTGELFF. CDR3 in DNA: TGTGCCAGCAGCGCTTACCGGGACAGAACGACCGGGGAGCTGTTTTTT.

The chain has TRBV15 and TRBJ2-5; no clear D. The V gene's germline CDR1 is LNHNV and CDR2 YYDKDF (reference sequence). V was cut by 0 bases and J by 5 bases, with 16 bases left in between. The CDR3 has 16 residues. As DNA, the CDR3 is TGTGCCACCAGCAGAGATTCTGGATTCCGGCCGGAGACCCAGTACTTC. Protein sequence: CATSRDSGFRPETQYF.

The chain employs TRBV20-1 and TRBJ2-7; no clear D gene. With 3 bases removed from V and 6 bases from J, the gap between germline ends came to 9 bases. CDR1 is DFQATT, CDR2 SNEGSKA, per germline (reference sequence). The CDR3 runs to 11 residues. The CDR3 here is CSASRASEQYF. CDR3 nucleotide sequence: TGCAGTGCTAGCCGGGCGAGCGAGCAGTACTTC.

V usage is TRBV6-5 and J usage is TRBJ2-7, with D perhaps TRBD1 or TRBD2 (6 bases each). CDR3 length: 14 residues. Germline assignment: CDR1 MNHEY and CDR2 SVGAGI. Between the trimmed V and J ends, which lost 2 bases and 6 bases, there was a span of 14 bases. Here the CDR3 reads CASSYRGTTGEQYF. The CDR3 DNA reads TGTGCCAGCAGTTACCGGGGGACAACGGGCGAGCAGTACTTC.

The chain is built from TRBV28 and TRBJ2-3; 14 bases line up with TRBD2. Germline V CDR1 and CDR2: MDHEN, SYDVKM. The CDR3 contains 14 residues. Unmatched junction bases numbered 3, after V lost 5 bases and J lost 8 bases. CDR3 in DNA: TGTGCCAGCAGTCCGGGACTAGCGGGAGCTACGCAGTATTTT. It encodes CASSPGLAGATQYF.

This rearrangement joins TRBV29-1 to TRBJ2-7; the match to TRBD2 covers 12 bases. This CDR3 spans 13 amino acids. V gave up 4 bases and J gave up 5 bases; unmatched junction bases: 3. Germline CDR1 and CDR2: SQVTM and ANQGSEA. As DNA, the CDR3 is TGCAGCGTTGTAACTAGCGGGAGGAACGAGCAGTACTTC. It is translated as CSVVTSGRNEQYF.

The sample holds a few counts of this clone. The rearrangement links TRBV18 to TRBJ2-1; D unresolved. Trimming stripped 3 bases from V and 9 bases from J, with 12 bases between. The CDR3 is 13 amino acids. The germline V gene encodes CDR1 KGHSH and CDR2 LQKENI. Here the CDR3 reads CASSPTENREQFF. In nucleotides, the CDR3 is TGTGCCAGCTCACCCACGGAGAATCGTGAGCAGTTCTTC. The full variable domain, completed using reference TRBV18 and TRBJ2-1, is NAGVMQNPRHLVRRRGQEARLRCSPMKGHSHVYWYRQLPEEGLKFMVYLQKENIIDESGMPKERFSAEFPKEGPSILRIQQVVRGDSAAYFCASSPTENREQFFGPGTRLTVL.

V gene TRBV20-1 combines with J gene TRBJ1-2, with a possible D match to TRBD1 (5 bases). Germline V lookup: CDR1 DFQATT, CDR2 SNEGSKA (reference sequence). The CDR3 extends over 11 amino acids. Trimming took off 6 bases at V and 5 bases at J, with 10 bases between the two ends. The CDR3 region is CSADSAYGYTF. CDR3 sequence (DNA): TGCAGTGCCGACAGCGCTTATGGCTACACCTTC.

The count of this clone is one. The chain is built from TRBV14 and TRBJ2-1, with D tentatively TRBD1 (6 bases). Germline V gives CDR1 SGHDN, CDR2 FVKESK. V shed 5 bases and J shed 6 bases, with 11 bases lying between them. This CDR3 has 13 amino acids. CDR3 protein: CASSRQDFNEQFF. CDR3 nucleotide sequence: TGTGCCAGCAGCAGACAGGATTTCAATGAGCAGTTCTTC.

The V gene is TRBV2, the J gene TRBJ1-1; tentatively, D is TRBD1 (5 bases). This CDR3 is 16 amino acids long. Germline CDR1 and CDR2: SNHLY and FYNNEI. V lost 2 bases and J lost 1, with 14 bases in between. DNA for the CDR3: TGTGCCAGCAGTGAACGATCCGGGGCCCAGAACACTGAAGCTTTCTTT. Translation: CASSERSGAQNTEAFF.

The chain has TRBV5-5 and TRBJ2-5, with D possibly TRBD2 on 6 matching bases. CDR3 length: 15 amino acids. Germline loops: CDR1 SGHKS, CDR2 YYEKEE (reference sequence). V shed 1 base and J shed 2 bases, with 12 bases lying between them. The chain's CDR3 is CASSLLAGRQETQYF. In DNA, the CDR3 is TGTGCCAGCAGCTTGTTGGCGGGGAGACAAGAGACCCAGTACTTC.

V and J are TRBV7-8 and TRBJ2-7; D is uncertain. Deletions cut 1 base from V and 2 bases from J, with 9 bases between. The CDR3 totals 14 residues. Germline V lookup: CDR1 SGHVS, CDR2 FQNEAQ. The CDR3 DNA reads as TGTGCCAGCAGCTTAGTCCATTCTACCTACGAGCAGTACTTC. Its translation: CASSLVHSTYEQYF. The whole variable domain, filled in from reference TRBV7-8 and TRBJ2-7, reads GAGVSQSPRYKVAKRGQDVALRCDPISGHVSLFWYQQALGQGPEFLTYFQNEAQLDKSGLPSDRFFAERPEGSVSTLKIQRTQQEDSAVYLCASSLVHSTYEQYFGPGTRLTVT.

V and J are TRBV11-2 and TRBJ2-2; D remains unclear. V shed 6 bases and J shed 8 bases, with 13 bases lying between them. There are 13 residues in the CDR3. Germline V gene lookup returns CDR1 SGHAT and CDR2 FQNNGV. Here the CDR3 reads CASRDSFRGELFF. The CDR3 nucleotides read TGTGCCAGCAGAGACTCCTTTCGGGGGGAGCTGTTTTTT.

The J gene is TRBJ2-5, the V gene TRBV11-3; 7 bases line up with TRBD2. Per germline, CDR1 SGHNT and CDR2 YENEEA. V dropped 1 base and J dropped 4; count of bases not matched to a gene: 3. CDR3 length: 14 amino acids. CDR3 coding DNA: TGTGCCAGCAGCTTAGCGGGAGGCGGAGAGACCCAGTACTTC. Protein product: CASSLAGGGETQYF. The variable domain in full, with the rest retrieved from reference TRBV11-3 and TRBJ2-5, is EAGVVQSPRYKIIEKKQPVAFWCNPISGHNTLYWYLQNLGQGPELLIRYENEEAVDDSQLPKDRFSAERLKGVDSTLKIQPAELGDSAVYLCASSLAGGGETQYFGPGTRLLVL.

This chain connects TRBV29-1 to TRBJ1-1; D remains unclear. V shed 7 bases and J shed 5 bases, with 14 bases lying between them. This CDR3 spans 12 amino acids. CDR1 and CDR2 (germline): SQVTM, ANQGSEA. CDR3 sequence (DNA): TGCAGCGCAGAAGAGGGTCTAACTGAAGCTTTCTTT. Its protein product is CSAEEGLTEAFF. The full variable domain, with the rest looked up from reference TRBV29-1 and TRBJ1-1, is SAVISQKPSRDICQRGTSLTIQCQVDSQVTMMFWYRQQPGQSLTLIATANQGSEATYESGFVIDKFPISRPNLTFSTLTVSNMSPEDSSIYLCSAEEGLTEAFFGQGTRLTVV.

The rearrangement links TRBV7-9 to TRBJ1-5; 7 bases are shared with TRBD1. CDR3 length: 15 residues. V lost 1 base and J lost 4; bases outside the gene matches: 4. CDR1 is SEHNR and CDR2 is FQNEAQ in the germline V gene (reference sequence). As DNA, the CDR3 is TGTGCCAGCAGCTTAGAGGGGGCAGGTAATCAGCCCCAGCATTTT. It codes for CASSLEGAGNQPQHF.

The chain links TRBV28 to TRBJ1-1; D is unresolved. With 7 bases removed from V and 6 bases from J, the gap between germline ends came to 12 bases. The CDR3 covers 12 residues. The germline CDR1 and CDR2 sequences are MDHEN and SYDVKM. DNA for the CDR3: TGTGCCAGCACAGGCCTCAATGCTGAAGCTTTCTTT. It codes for CASTGLNAEAFF.